This T cell receptor beta chain was obtained from a study of blood T cell repertoires in COVID-19. At the level of the study: Researchers got acute and convalescent COVID-19 samples from the United States, Italy and Spain. Nucleic acid was either cDNA or gDNA, and it came from T cells, B-cell-depleted T cells, or PBMCs.

The CDR3 has 14 residues. V lost 4 bases, J lost 7 bases, and 17 bases lay in between. Germline V CDR1 and CDR2: SGDLS, YYNGEE. Authors' processing steps: Amplification of reference gene primers provided the estimated nucleated cell counts. Measured with immunoSEQ multiplex PCR; TCRdb has only the in-frame clones, and not every one. That table gives V, J and clone size, and the DNA gave D and trimming. The repertoire consists of some 230,000 clones, with 80% to 85% occurring once and the leading ten covering approximately 5%. The chain recombines TRBV9 with TRBJ1-2; the D gene is possibly TRBD1 (5 bases). Sequencing was performed on peripheral blood. The receptor was isolated from a woman aged 55-70 years who had recovered from COVID-19. CDR3 bases: TGTGCCAGCAGCCTGGACACAGATGGCTCTGGCTACACCTTC. Protein product: CASSLDTDGSGYTF. The complete variable domain, with remaining parts taken from reference TRBV9 and TRBJ1-2, reads DSGVTQTPKHLITATGQRVTLRCSPRSGDLSVYWYQQSLDQGLQFLIQYYNGEERAKGNILERFSAQQFPDLHSELNLSSLELGDSALYFCASSLDTDGSGYTFGSGTRLTVV.